A selection of T cell receptor beta chains follows, all from one sample in a study of T cells in Graves' hyperthyroidism and ophthalmopathy. Each CDR3 protein gets one entry after TCRdb re-called the multiplex PCR reads with MiXCR. The repertoire holds hundreds of thousands of distinct CDR3 sequences, with around 15% as singletons. Specimen: blood. These receptors originate from a woman younger than 35 with Graves' hyperthyroidism. Both conserved end residues are part of each CDR3. D genes are given only for firm matches. Rows may omit the clone size; those that give it use once, few, many or a size class.

j_call v_call clone_size d_call cdr3_length cdr3_aa cdr3_nt
TRBJ1-5 TRBV2 NA TRBD1 15 CASRGTGNSNQPQHF TGTGCCAGCAGGGGGACAGGGAATAGCAATCAGCCCCAGCATTTT
TRBJ2-3 TRBV18 many NA 15 CASSSGLSATDTQYF TGTGCCAGCTCATCCGGACTGTCCGCCACAGATACGCAGTATTTT
TRBJ1-4 TRBV2 NA NA 13 CASRPGMSEKLFF TGTGCCAGCAGGCCAGGGATGAGTGAAAAACTGTTTTTT
TRBJ2-1 TRBV6-2/TRBV6-3 many NA 16 CASRDTGTRHWDEQFF TGTGCCAGCAGAGACACCGGGACACGGCATTGGGATGAGCAGTTCTTC
TRBJ1-1 TRBV20-1 many NA 13 CSAPGHTNTEAFF TGCAGTGCACCGGGACATACGAACACTGAAGCTTTCTTT
TRBJ1-4 TRBV12-3/TRBV12-4 few TRBD1 15 CASSEHGTGNEKLFF TGTGCCAGCAGTGAGCACGGGACAGGGAATGAAAAACTGTTTTTT
TRBJ2-3 TRBV30 many TRBD1 14 CACMDRGYADTQYF TGTGCCTGCATGGACAGGGGGTACGCAGATACGCAGTATTTT
TRBJ1-1 TRBV12-5 many NA 12 CASGWGNTEAFF TGTGCTAGTGGTTGGGGAAACACTGAAGCTTTCTTT
TRBJ1-2 TRBV10-3 few NA 14 CAISDRSRMGGYTF TGTGCCATCAGTGACAGGAGCAGGATGGGTGGCTACACCTTC
TRBJ1-6 TRBV12-3/TRBV12-4 few TRBD1 14 CASSRQGWNSPLHF TGTGCCAGCAGTAGACAGGGCTGGAATTCACCCCTCCACTTT